This T cell receptor beta chain was sequenced in a study of cytomegalovirus exposure and HLA in healthy donors. Turning to the study itself: Falling in the Caucasian-associated ancestry cluster were 80% to 85% of approximately 410 genotyped donors. The study's findings and limits: Cytomegalovirus-associated TCR beta chains were listed, numbering some 180. The authors later linked a missense DCLRE1C variant to TCR beta V- and J-gene trimming.

The PCR had 60 Vbeta and 13 Jbeta primers. Data came from immunoSEQ multiplex PCR; TCRdb stores just in-frame clones and leaves some out. Of 90,000 or so clones detected, roughly 63% appear once; the ten largest clones hold around 2.5%. Points on this clone: Its cognate antigen is unknown.

Germline assignment: CDR1 SGHNT and CDR2 YYREEE (reference sequence). V lost 5 bases to trimming and J lost 2 bases, with 18 bases between them. The CDR3 loop spans 16 amino acids. The J gene is TRBJ2-3, the V gene TRBV5-4; TRBD2 might be the D (7 bases). The source is a man aged 45 to 65 in good health and CMV-seronegative. Specimen: PBMCs. The CDR3 is CASSGEGRGPTDTQYF. The CDR3 DNA follows: TGTGCCAGCAGTGGGGAGGGGCGGGGGCCCACAGATACGCAGTATTTT.